These 13 T cell receptor beta chains share one sample of origin, sequenced in a study of neurological immune-mediated disorders. TCRdb reprocessed the 5' RACE reads with MiXCR, giving one entry per CDR3 protein. The table records around 30,000 distinct CDR3 sequences, 4% to 5.5% of them present only once. Sequenced input: PBMCs. The receptors were gathered from a man younger than 30 in good health.

The table lists this clonotype with many counts. The chain is built from TRBV5-1 and TRBJ1-1; weak D call: TRBD1 (6 bases). Germline assignment: CDR1 SGHRS and CDR2 YFSETQ. CDR3 size: 15 residues. V gave up 4 bases and J gave up 0 bases, with 13 bases separating them. In nucleotides, the CDR3 is TGCGCCAGCAGCCTGGGACACAGCATGAACACTGAAGCTTTCTTT. Its protein is CASSLGHSMNTEAFF.

This clonotype was counted at least ten times. The genes are TRBV10-3 and TRBJ1-1, with D hard to call. CDR3 length: 14 amino acids. The V gene's germline CDR1 is ENHRY and CDR2 SYGVKD. With 7 bases removed from V and 0 bases from J, the gap between germline ends came to 12 bases. CDR3 in DNA: TGTGCCATCACGGGTACAGCCTTGAACACTGAAGCTTTCTTT. Its translation: CAITGTALNTEAFF.

At least ten counts were recorded for this clonotype. CDR3 in amino acids: CSAPPAGGNYGYTF. CDR3 in DNA: TGCAGTGCCCCTCCGGCAGGGGGCAACTATGGCTACACCTTC. The J gene is TRBJ1-2, the V gene TRBV20-1; 8 bases agree with TRBD1. The CDR3 spans 14 residues. Germline CDR1 and CDR2: DFQATT and SNEGSKA (reference sequence). The V segment lost 6 bases and the J segment 2 bases; nucleotides outside the gene matches: 8.

This clonotype showed up many times. The genes are TRBV20-1 and TRBJ1-3; 7 positions match TRBD1. Germline lookup yields CDR1 DFQATT and CDR2 SNEGSKA (reference sequence). The CDR3 consists of 15 residues. V lost 6 bases to trimming and J lost 0 bases; unmatched junction nucleotides: 8. CDR3 sequence: CSAHRQGLSGNTIYF. CDR3 coding DNA: TGCAGTGCACATCGACAGGGCCTCTCTGGAAACACCATATATTTT.

This clonotype was counted between two and nine times. The rearrangement links TRBV29-1 to TRBJ1-1; D is perhaps TRBD1 (5 bases). Between the trimmed V and J ends, which lost 5 bases and 0 bases, there was a span of 16 bases. The CDR3 has 15 residues. CDR1 and CDR2 (germline): SQVTM, ANQGSEA. The CDR3 DNA is TGCAGCGTTCGGTGGGGGGGAGGGTTGAACACTGAAGCTTTCTTT. This encodes CSVRWGGGLNTEAFF.

This clonotype was counted many times. The gene calls are TRBV7-2 and TRBJ1-2; D unresolved. The CDR3 covers 15 residues. Germline-derived CDR1 and CDR2 are SGHTA and FQGNSA. V lost 1 base and J 4 bases, leaving 13 bases between the germline ends. The CDR3 loop is CASSLDFGQIYGYTF. The CDR3, as DNA: TGTGCCAGCAGCTTAGATTTTGGGCAGATCTATGGCTACACCTTC.

This clonotype was seen at least ten times. The chain combines TRBV20-1 with TRBJ2-5, with TRBD2 matching over 11 bases. Germline V lookup: CDR1 DFQATT, CDR2 SNEGSKA (reference sequence). Trimming cost V 5 bases and J 5 bases; bases outside gene matches: 7. The CDR3 consists of 14 residues. Here the CDR3 reads CSALSGGALETQYF. Here the CDR3 DNA reads TGCAGTGCTCTTAGCGGGGGGGCCCTGGAGACCCAGTACTTC.

This clonotype came up many times. The chain carries TRBV5-1 and TRBJ1-1, with a weak D call TRBD1 (5 bases). The CDR3 covers 13 residues. CDR1 is SGHRS and CDR2 is YFSETQ in the germline V gene. Trimming stripped 1 base from V and 3 bases from J, with 7 bases between. Here the CDR3 DNA reads TGCGCCAGCAGCTTGAGGGGATACACTGAAGCTTTCTTT. Protein sequence: CASSLRGYTEAFF.

This clonotype was counted at least ten times. The gene calls are TRBV11-2 and TRBJ2-1; 8 bases line up with TRBD2. Trimming removed 4 bases from V and 7 bases from J; junction bases left unmatched: 6. This CDR3 comprises 14 residues. Per germline, CDR1 SGHAT and CDR2 FQNNGV. CDR3 residues: CASSSPGGENEQFF. The CDR3 DNA follows: TGTGCCAGCAGCTCCCCGGGAGGGGAAAATGAGCAGTTCTTC.

This clonotype was counted many times. The chain combines TRBV5-1 with TRBJ2-7; TRBD1 matches 8 bases. This CDR3 spans 14 amino acids. In germline, CDR1 is SGHRS, CDR2 YFSETQ. V shed 4 bases and J 5 bases; nucleotides not matched to a gene: 8. The CDR3 is CASSLRTGKDEQYF. The CDR3 DNA is TGCGCCAGCAGCCTCAGGACAGGGAAGGACGAGCAGTACTTC.

Ten or more counts support this clonotype. V usage is TRBV20-1 and J usage is TRBJ2-2; TRBD1 aligns across 8 bases. CDR1 is DFQATT, CDR2 SNEGSKA, per germline (reference sequence). V lost 0 bases and J lost 0; bases outside the gene matches: 6. The CDR3 is made up of 17 amino acids. CDR3 sequence reads: CSARDEKQGANTGELFF. The CDR3 DNA reads as TGCAGTGCTAGAGATGAGAAACAGGGGGCGAACACCGGGGAGCTGTTTTTT.

There are many counts of this clonotype. V usage is TRBV7-9 and J usage is TRBJ1-4; 7 bases fit TRBD1. Germline V gene sequence: CDR1 SEHNR, CDR2 FQNEAQ (reference sequence). The V segment lost 4 bases and the J segment 5 bases; nucleotides outside the gene matches: 7. The CDR3 sequence is 15 residues long. CDR3 sequence reads: CASSSRQGENEKLFF. The CDR3 bases are TGTGCCAGCAGCTCGCGACAGGGAGAGAATGAAAAACTGTTTTTT.

This clonotype showed up many times. The gene calls are TRBV12-3 or TRBV12-4 and TRBJ1-4; no clear D gene. The CDR3 spans 14 residues. With 6 bases removed from V and 6 bases from J, the gap between germline ends came to 14 bases. CDR3 residues: CASSSRVDYEKLFF. For the CDR3, the DNA is TGTGCCAGCAGCTCCCGGGTCGATTATGAAAAACTGTTTTTT.